The present T cell receptor (beta chain) was sequenced within a study of T cells in Graves' hyperthyroidism and ophthalmopathy. Study observations and caveats: Most clonotypes that expanded in the thyroid above 0.001 also showed up in blood.

There were TCR beta CDR3 regions amplified from RNA transcripts. Initially, a first-round RT-PCR of the TCR CDR3 employed the HTBI primer set. TCRdb ran MiXCR on the multiplex PCR reads and lists one entry per CDR3 protein. The sample includes under 550,000 distinct CDR3 sequences, 20% of them seen just once. At least ten counts were recorded for this clonotype. Its antigen is not known. The source of the PBMCs was approximately 10 ml of fresh peripheral blood. This sequence was found in a man aged 35 to 55 with Graves' ophthalmopathy. The specimen sequenced was blood.

The DNA for the CDR3 is TGCGCCAGCAGCCAAAGCGGCTTCTCCTACGAGCAGTACTTC. As protein: CASSQSGFSYEQYF. The V and J genes are TRBV5-1 and TRBJ2-7; D perhaps matches TRBD2 (5 bases). The CDR3 is 14 amino acids. The V end was cut by 4 bases, the J end by 0 bases, with 11 bases between. Germline CDR1 SGHRS, CDR2 YFSETQ.